This T cell receptor (beta chain) was documented in a study of cytomegalovirus exposure and HLA in healthy donors. Whole-study results and caveats: Cytomegalovirus association was assigned to approximately 160 TCR beta chains.

PCR employed 60 Vbeta and 13 Jbeta primers. Authors' data handling: Later work found 65 million to 85 million unique TCR beta chains, with 9.5 million to 14 million shared. Data came from immunoSEQ multiplex PCR; TCRdb stores just in-frame clones and leaves some out. The DNA was the basis for D and trimming; V, J and clone size are from that table. The table has 170,000 or so clones, under 85% seen once. J was trimmed by 3 bases and V by 1 base; bases with no gene match: 4. CDR1 is SGHTA and CDR2 is FQGNSA in the germline V gene. The CDR3 is 16 amino acids. Turning to this clone: Antigen: not known.

Sample: PBMCs. This receptor was taken from a male donor in good health and CMV-seronegative. The chain is built from TRBV7-2 and TRBJ1-2; 11 bases are shared with TRBD1. The CDR3 bases are TGTGCCAGCAGCTTAGTGGGGGGACAGGGGGACTATGGCTACACCTTC. This encodes CASSLVGGQGDYGYTF.